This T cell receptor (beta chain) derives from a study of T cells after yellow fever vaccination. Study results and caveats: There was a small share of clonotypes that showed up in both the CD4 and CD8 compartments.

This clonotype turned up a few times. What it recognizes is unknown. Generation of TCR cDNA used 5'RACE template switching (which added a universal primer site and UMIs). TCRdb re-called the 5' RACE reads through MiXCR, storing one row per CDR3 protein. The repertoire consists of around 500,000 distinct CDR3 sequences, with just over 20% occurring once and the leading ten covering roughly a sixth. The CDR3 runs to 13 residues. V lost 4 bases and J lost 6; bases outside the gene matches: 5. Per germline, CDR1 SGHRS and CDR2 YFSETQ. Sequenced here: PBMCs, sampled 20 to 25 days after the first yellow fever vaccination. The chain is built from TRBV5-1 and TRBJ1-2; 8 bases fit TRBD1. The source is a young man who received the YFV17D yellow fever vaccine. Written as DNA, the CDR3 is TGCGCCAGCAGCGTGCAGGGGGCAAATGGCTACACCTTC. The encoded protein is CASSVQGANGYTF.